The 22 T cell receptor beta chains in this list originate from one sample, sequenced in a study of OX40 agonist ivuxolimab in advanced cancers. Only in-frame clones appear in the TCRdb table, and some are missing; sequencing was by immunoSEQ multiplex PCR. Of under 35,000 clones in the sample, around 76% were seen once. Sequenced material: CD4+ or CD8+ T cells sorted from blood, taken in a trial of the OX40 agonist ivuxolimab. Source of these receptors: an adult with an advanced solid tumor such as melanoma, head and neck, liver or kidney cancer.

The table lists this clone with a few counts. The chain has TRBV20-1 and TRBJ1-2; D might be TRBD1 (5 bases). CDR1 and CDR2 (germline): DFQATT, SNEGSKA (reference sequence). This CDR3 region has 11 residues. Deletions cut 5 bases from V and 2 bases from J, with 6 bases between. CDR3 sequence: CSAAGNYGYTF. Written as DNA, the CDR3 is TGCAGTGCTGCAGGGAACTATGGCTACACCTTC.

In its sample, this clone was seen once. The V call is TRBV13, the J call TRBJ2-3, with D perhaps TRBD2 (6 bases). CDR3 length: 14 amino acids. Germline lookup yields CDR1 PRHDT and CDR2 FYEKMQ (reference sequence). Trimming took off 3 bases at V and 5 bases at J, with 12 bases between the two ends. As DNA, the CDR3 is TGTGCCAGCAGCTTTGGCGGGAAAAGAGATACGCAGTATTTT. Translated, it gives CASSFGGKRDTQYF.

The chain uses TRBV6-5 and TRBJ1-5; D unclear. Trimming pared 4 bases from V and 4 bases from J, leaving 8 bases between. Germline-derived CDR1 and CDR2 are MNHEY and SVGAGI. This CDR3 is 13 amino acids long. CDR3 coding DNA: TGTGCCAGCAGTTCTAGGGTAAATCAGCCCCAGCATTTT. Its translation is CASSSRVNQPQHF.

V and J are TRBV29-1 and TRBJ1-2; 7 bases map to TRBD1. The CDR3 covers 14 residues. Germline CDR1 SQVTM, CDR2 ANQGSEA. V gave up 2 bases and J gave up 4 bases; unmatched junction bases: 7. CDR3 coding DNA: TGCAGCGTTGAACGGGACAGTTCAGCCTATGGCTACACCTTC. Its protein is CSVERDSSAYGYTF.

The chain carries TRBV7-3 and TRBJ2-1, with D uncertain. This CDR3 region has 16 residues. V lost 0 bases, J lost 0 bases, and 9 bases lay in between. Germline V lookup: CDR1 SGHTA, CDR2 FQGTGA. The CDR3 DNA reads TGTGCCAGCAGCTTAACGTTCGCGAGCTCCTACAATGAGCAGTTCTTC. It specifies CASSLTFASSYNEQFF.

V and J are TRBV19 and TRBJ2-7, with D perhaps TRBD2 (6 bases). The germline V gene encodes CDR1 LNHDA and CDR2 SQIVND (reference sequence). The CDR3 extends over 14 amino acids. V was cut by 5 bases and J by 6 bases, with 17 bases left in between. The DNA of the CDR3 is TGTGCCAGTAGTTTCGGACCTGGAGGGCCCGAGCAGTACTTC. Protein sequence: CASSFGPGGPEQYF.

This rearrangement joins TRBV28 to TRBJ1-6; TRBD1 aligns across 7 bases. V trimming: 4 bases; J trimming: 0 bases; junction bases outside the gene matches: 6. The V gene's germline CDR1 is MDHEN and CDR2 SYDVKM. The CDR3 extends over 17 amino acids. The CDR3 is CASSSDRESSYNSPLHF. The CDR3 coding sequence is TGTGCCAGCAGTTCCGACAGGGAAAGCTCCTATAATTCACCCCTCCACTTT.

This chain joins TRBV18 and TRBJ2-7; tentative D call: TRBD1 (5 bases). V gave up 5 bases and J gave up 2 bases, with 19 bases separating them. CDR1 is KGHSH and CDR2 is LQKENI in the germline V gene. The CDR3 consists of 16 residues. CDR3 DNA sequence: TGTGCCAGCTCATCCTCGGGCCGTATAGGGGCCTACGAGCAGTACTTC. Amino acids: CASSSSGRIGAYEQYF. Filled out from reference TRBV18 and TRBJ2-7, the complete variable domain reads NAGVMQNPRHLVRRRGQEARLRCSPMKGHSHVYWYRQLPEEGLKFMVYLQKENIIDESGMPKERFSAEFPKEGPSILRIQQVVRGDSAAYFCASSSSGRIGAYEQYFGPGTRLTVT.

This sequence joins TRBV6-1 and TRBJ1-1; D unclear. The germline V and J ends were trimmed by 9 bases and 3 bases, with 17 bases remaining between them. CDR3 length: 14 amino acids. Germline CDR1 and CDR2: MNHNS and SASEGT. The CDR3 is CARGGRAGYTEAFF. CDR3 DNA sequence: TGTGCCAGGGGCGGAAGGGCGGGATACACTGAAGCTTTCTTT.

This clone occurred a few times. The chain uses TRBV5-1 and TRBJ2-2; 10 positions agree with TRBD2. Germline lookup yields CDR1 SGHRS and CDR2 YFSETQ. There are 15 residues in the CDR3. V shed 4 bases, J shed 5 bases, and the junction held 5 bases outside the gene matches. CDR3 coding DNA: TGCGCCAGCAGCATCGGGACTAGCGTAACCGGGGAGCTGTTTTTT. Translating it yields CASSIGTSVTGELFF.

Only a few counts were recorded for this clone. CDR3 coding DNA: TGCGCCAGCAGCTTGGGTCCGACCTACAATGAGCAGTTCTTC. Translation gives CASSLGPTYNEQFF. V is TRBV5-1 and J is TRBJ2-1; D gene ambiguous. In germline, CDR1 is SGHRS, CDR2 YFSETQ. The CDR3 length is 14 residues. V lost 0 bases and J lost 2, with 6 bases in between.

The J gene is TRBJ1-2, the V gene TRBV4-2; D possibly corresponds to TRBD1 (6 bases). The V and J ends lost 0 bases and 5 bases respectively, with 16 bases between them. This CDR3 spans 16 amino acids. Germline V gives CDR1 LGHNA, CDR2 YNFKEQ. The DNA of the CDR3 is TGTGCCAGCAGCCAAGACAGCGGCGGACAGACGTATGGCTACACCTTC. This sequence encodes CASSQDSGGQTYGYTF.

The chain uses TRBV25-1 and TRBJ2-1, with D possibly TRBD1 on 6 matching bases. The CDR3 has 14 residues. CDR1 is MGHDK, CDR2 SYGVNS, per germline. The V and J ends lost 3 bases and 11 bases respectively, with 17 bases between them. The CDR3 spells CASSDDSTGYKQFF. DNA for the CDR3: TGTGCCAGCAGTGACGATTCTACAGGGTATAAGCAGTTCTTC.

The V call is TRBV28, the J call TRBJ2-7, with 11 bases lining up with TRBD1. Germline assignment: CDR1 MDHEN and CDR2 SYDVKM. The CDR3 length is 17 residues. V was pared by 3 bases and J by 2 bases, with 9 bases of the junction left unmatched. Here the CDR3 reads CASSLEAAGQGAYEQYF. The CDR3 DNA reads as TGTGCCAGCAGTTTGGAGGCGGCGGGACAGGGGGCCTACGAGCAGTACTTC.

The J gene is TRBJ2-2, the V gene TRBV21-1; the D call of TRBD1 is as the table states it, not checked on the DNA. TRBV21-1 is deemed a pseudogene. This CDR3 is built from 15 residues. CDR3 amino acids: CASSKEGQNTGELFF. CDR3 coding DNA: TGTGCCAGCAGCAAAGAGGGACAGAACACCGGGGAGCTGTTTTTT.

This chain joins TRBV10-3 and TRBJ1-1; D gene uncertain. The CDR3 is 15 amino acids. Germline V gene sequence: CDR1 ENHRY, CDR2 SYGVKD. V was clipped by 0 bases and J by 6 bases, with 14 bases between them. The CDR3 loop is CAISESRAGISEAFF. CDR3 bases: TGTGCCATCAGTGAGTCGCGGGCAGGTATCTCTGAAGCTTTCTTT.

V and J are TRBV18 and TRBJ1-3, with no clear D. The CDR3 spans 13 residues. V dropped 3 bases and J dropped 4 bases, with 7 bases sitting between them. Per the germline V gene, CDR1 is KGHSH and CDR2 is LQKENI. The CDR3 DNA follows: TGTGCCAGCTCACCTGAACAGGGAAACACCATATATTTT. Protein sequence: CASSPEQGNTIYF.

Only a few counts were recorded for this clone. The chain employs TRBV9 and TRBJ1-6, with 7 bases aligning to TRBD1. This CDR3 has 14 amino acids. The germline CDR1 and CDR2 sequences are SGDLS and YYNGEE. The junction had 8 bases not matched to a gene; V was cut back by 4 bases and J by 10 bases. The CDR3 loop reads CASSSRGGGSPLHF. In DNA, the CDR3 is TGTGCCAGCAGCTCCCGGGGAGGGGGCTCACCCCTCCACTTT.

The chain's CDR3 is CASSSTGANVLTF. DNA of the CDR3: TGTGCCAGCAGTTCAACAGGGGCCAACGTCCTGACTTTC. This sequence joins TRBV6-5 and TRBJ2-6; no firm D call. Germline values: CDR1 MNHEY, CDR2 SVGAGI. Trimming pared 4 bases from V and 4 bases from J, leaving 5 bases between. The CDR3 sequence is 13 residues long.

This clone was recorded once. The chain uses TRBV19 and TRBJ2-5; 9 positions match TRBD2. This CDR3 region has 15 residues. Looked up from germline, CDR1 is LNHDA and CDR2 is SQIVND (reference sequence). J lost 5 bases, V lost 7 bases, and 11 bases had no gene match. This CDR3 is CASTKRGGGDETQYF. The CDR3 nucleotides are TGTGCCAGTACCAAGCGGGGCGGGGGGGACGAGACCCAGTACTTC.

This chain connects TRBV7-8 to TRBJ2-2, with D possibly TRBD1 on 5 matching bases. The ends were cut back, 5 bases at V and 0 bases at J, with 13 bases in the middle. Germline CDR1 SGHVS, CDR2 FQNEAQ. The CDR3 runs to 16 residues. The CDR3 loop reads CASSLEDRPNTGELFF. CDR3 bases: TGTGCCAGCAGCCTAGAAGACAGACCGAACACCGGGGAGCTGTTTTTT. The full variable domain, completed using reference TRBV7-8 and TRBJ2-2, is GAGVSQSPRYKVAKRGQDVALRCDPISGHVSLFWYQQALGQGPEFLTYFQNEAQLDKSGLPSDRFFAERPEGSVSTLKIQRTQQEDSAVYLCASSLEDRPNTGELFFGEGSRLTVL.

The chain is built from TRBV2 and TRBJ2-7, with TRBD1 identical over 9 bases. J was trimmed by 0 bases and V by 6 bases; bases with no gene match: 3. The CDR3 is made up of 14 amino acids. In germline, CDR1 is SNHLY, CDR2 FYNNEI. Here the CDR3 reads CASRKTGGSYEQYF. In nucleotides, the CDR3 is TGTGCCAGCAGAAAGACAGGGGGCTCCTACGAGCAGTACTTC. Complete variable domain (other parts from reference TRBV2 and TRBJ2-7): EPEVTQTPSHQVTQMGQEVILRCVPISNHLYFYWYRQILGQKVEFLVSFYNNEISEKSEIFDDQFSVERPDGSNFTLKIRSTKLEDSAMYFCASRKTGGSYEQYFGPGTRLTVT.